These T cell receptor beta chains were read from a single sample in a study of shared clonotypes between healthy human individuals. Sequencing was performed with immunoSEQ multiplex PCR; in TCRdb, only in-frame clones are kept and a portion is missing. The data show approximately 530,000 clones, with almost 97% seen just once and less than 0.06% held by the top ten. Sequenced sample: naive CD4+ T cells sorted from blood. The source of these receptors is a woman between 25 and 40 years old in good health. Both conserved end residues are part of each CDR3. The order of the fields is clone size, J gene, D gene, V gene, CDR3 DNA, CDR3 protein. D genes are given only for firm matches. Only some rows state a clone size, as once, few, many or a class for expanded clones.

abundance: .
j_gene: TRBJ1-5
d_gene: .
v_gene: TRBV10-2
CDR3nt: TGCGCCAGCAGTCCCGGGATGAATCAGCCCCAGCATTTT
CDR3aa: CASSPGMNQPQHF

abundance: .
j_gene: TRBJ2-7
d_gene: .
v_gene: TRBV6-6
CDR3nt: TGTGCCAGCAGCCACGGGACCTACGAGCAGTACTTC
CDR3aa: CASSHGTYEQYF

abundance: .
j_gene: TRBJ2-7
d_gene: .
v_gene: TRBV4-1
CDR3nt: TGCGCCAGCAGCCCAACCGGACAGTTTGAGCAGTACTTC
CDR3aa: CASSPTGQFEQYF

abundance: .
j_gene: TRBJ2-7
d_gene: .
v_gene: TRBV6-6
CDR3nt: TGTGCCAGCAGTTACTCGAGCAGATACGAGCAGTACTTC
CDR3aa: CASSYSSRYEQYF

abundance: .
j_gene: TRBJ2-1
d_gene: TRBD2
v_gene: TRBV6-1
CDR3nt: TGTGCCAGCAGGGGGGGACTAGCGGGAGTTAATGAGCAGTTCTTC
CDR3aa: CASRGGLAGVNEQFF

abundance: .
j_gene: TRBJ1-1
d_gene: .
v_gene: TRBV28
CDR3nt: TGTGCCAGCCAACAATCGGGATTGGGGGATAAAGTTGAAGCTTTCTTT
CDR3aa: CASQQSGLGDKVEAFF

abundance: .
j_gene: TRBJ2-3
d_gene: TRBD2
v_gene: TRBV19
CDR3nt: TGTGCCAGTAGTTATAGCGGGAGCACAGATACGCAGTATTTT
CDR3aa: CASSYSGSTDTQYF

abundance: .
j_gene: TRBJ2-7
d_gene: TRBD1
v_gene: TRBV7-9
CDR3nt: TGTGCCAGCAGCATCAGACAGGGGCTGGGAGAGCAGTACTTC
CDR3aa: CASSIRQGLGEQYF

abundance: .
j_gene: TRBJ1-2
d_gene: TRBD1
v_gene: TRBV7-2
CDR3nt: TGTGCCACCGTAAAACCCGGACAGGGGGCGAATGGCTACACCTTC
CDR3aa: CATVKPGQGANGYTF

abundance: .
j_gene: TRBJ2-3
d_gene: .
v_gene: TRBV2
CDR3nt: TGTGCCAGCAGTGAACTTACAGATACGCAGTATTTT
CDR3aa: CASSELTDTQYF

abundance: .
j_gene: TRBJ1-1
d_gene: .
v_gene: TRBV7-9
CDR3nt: TGTGCCAGCAGCCGACGGGTAAACACTGAAGCTTTCTTT
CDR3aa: CASSRRVNTEAFF

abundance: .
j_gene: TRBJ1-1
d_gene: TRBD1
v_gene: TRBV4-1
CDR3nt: TGCGCCAGCAGCCAACTCCCACCCGCGGACAGGGGGCAGAACACTGAAGCTTTCTTT
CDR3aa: CASSQLPPADRGQNTEAFF

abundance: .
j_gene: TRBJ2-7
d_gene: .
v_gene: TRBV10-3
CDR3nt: TGTGCCACGGCAGGGGATACTTACGAGCAGTACTTC
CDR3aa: CATAGDTYEQYF

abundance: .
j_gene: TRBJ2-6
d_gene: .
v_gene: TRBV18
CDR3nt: TGTGCCAGCTCACCACTCGTTGGGGCGGGTGGGGCCAACGTCCTGACTTTC
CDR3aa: CASSPLVGAGGANVLTF

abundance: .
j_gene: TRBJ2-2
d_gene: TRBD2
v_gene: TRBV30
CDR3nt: TGTGCCTGGGGGACTAGCGGGAGTGGGGAGCTGTTTTTT
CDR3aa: CAWGTSGSGELFF

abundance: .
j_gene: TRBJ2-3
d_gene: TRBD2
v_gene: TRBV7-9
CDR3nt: TGTGCCAGCAGCCTCGGGACTAACACAGATACGCAGTATTTT
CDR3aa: CASSLGTNTDTQYF

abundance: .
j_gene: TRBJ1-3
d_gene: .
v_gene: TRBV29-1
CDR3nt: TGCAGCGTTGAGCGGTATGGTGGAAACACCATATATTTT
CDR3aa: CSVERYGGNTIYF

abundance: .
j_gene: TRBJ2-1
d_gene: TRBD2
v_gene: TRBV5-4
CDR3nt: TGTGCCAGCAGCCAACTCCCGGGGACTAGCGGGAGACGCAATGAGCAGTTCTTC
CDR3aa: CASSQLPGTSGRRNEQFF

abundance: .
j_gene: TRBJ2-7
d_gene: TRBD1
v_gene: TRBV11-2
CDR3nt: TGTGCCAGCAGCTTAGGAGACAGGGGGCTGATTAGTCCCGAGCAGTACTTC
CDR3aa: CASSLGDRGLISPEQYF

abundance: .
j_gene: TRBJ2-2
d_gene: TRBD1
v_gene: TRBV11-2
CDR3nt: TGTGCCAGCAGCCCCCAGGGGGTCCCCGGGGAGCTGTTTTTT
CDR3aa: CASSPQGVPGELFF

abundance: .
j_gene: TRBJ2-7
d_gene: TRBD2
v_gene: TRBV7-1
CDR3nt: TGTGCCAGCAGCTTAGCGGGACCGCCCTACGAGCAGTACTTC
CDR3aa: CASSLAGPPYEQYF

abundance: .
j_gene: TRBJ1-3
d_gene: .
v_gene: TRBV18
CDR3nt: TGTGCCAGCTCACCAGGCCACTCTGGAAACACCATATATTTT
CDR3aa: CASSPGHSGNTIYF

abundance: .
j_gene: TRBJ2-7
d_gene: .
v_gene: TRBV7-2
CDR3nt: TGTGCCAGCAGCTTAACGGAACTGTTCCACGAGCAGTACTTC
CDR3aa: CASSLTELFHEQYF

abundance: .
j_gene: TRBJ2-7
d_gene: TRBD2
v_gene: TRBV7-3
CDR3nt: TGTGCCAGCAGCCTTGGACTAGCGGGGCTTACCGCGACCTACGAGCAGTACTTC
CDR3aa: CASSLGLAGLTATYEQYF

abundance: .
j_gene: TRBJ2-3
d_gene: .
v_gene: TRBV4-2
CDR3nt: TGTGCCAGCAGCCAATCCTTAAGCGGGTCCAGCACAGATACGCAGTATTTT
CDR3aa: CASSQSLSGSSTDTQYF

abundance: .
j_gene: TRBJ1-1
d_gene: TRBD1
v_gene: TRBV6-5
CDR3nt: TGTGCCAGCAGTTACTCTGACAGGGGGCTCACTGAAGCTTTCTTT
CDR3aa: CASSYSDRGLTEAFF

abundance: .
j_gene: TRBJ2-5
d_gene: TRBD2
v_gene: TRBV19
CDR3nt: TGTGCCAGTACCTCCTCTAGCGGGAGCCGGGAGACCCAGTACTTC
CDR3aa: CASTSSSGSRETQYF

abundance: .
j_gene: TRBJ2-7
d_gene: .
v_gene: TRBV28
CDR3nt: TGTGCCAGCAGTCCCTCCACAGGCTACGAGCAGTACTTC
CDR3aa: CASSPSTGYEQYF

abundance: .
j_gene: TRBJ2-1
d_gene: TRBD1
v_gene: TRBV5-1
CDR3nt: TGCGCCAGCAGCCCCGGACAGGGCAATGAGCAGTTCTTC
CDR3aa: CASSPGQGNEQFF

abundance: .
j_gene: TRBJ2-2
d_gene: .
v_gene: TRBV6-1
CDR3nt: TGTGCCAGCAGTGAATCTGGGCCCCCAGGGCATACGAACACCGGGGAGCTGTTTTTT
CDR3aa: CASSESGPPGHTNTGELFF

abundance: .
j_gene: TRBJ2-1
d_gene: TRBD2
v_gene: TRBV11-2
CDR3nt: TGTGCCAGCAGCTTAGATTTTAGATTAGCGGGAGGGAACTCCTACAATGAGCAGTTCTTC
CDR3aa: CASSLDFRLAGGNSYNEQFF

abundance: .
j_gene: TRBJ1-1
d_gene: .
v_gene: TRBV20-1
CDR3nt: TGCAGTGCTGGGAGGGATACTGAAGCTTTCTTT
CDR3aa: CSAGRDTEAFF

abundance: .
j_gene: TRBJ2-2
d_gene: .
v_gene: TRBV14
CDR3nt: TGTGCCAGCAGCCAAGACGGGCCCCTGTTTTTT
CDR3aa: CASSQDGPLFF

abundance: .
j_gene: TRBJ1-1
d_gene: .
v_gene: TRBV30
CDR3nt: TGTGCCTGGAGTCGAGACACTGAAGCTTTCTTT
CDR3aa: CAWSRDTEAFF

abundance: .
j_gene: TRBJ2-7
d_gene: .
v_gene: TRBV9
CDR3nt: TGTGCCAGCAGCGTAGGCACCGATCTCCCCTACGAGCAGTACTTC
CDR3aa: CASSVGTDLPYEQYF

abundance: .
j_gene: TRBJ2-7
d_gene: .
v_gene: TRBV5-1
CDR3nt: TGCGCCAGCAGTCCCATTAGCGGCTACGAGCAGTACTTC
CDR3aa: CASSPISGYEQYF

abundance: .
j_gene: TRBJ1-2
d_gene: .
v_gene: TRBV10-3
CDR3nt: TGTGCCATAGCCTATACCGATAACTATGGCTACACCTTC
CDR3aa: CAIAYTDNYGYTF

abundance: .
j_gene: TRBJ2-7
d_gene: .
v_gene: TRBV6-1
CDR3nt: TGTGCCAGCAGTGAAGGGGGCTACCCCTTAGAGCAGTACTTC
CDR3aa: CASSEGGYPLEQYF

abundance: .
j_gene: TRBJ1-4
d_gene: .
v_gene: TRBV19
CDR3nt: TGTGCCAGCCGCCTGCTTGCTAATGAAAAACTGTTTTTT
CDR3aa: CASRLLANEKLFF

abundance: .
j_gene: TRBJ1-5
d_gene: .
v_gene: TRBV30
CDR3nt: TGTGCCTGGAGTGTACCCGGGACACTAATGGCCCAGCATTTT
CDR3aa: CAWSVPGTLMAQHF

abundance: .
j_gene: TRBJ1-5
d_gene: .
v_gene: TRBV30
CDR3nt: TGTGCCTGGAGTGTAGGGCGTCAGCCCCAGCATTTT
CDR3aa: CAWSVGRQPQHF

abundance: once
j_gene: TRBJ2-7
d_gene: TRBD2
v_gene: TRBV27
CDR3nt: TGTGCCACCCGGACTAGCGGGGGCTACGAGCAGTACTTC
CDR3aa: CATRTSGGYEQYF

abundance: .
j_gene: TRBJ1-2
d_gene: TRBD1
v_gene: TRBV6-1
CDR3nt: TGTGCCAGCAGTGAAGGGACAGGGAACTATGGCTACACCTTC
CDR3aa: CASSEGTGNYGYTF

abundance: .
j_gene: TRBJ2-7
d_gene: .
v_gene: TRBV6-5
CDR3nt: TGTGCCAGCAGTTCCCCGGCCACCTACGAGCAGTACTTC
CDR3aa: CASSSPATYEQYF

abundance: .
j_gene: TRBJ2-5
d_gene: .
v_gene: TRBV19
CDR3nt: TGTGCCAGTAGTGCTCCCCCTGGGACAATGGAGACCCAGTACTTC
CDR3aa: CASSAPPGTMETQYF

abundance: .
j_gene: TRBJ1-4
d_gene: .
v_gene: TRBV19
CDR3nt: TGTGCCAGTAGTATCCCCGGACAGATTAATGAAAAACTGTTTTTT
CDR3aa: CASSIPGQINEKLFF

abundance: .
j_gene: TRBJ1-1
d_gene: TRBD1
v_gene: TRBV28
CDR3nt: TGTGCCAGCACCGAAGCAGGGGGCCCTTATGGTGGTGAAGCTTTCTTT
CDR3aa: CASTEAGGPYGGEAFF

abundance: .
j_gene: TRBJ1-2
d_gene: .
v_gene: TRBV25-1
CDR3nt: TGTGCCAGCAGTGAATCTGGACCGATCTATGACTACACCTTC
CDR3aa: CASSESGPIYDYTF

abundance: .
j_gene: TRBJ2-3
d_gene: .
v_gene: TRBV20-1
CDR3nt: TGCAGTGCGAGCAGCACAGATACGCAGTATTTT
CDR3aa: CSASSTDTQYF

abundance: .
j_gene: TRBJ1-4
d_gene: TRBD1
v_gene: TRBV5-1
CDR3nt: TGCGCCAGCAGCTGGCAGGGGGTTAATGAAAAACTGTTTTTT
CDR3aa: CASSWQGVNEKLFF

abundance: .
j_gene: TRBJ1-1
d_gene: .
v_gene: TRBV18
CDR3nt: TGTGCCAGCTCACCAAATTTACAGAGGTCTGAAGCTTTCTTT
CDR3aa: CASSPNLQRSEAFF